Below are 18 T cell receptor beta chains sequenced from a single sample in a study of OX40 agonist ivuxolimab in advanced cancers. Clones were read by immunoSEQ multiplex PCR, and TCRdb kept only the in-frame ones, dropping some. Of 40,000 or so clones listed, about 89% were seen once; the top ten hold 0.5% to 0.65%. Specimen: CD4+ or CD8+ T cells sorted from blood, collected in a trial of the OX40 agonist ivuxolimab. Receptors originate from an adult with an advanced solid tumor such as melanoma, head and neck, liver or kidney cancer.

This clone was counted a single time. CDR3 nucleotides: TGTGCCAGCAGTGAAGCGTGGGGGTACCAAGAGACCCAGTACTTC. Encoded protein: CASSEAWGYQETQYF. This chain links TRBV2 with TRBJ2-5; perhaps D is TRBD1 or TRBD2 (5 bases each). This CDR3 has 15 residues. CDR1 is SNHLY and CDR2 is FYNNEI in the germline V gene. Trimming removed 0 bases from V and 0 bases from J, with 8 bases in between. The full variable domain, its missing parts supplied by reference TRBV2 and TRBJ2-5, is EPEVTQTPSHQVTQMGQEVILRCVPISNHLYFYWYRQILGQKVEFLVSFYNNEISEKSEIFDDQFSVERPDGSNFTLKIRSTKLEDSAMYFCASSEAWGYQETQYFGPGTRLLVL.

This chain connects TRBV5-4 to TRBJ2-7, with 9 bases fitting TRBD1. There are 15 residues in the CDR3. V lost 3 bases, J lost 4 bases, and 8 bases stayed unmatched. Looked up from germline, CDR1 is SGHNT and CDR2 is YYREEE (reference sequence). CDR3 coding DNA: TGTGCCAGCAGCTCTCAACAGGGGGCTGGGTACGAGCAGTACTTC. Translation gives CASSSQQGAGYEQYF.

This rearrangement joins TRBV5-4 to TRBJ1-4, with no clear D. Deletions cut 4 bases from V and 0 bases from J, with 16 bases between. The CDR3 has 17 residues. Germline V gene sequence: CDR1 SGHNT, CDR2 YYREEE (reference sequence). CDR3 protein: CASSAKNQNPTNEKLFF. For the CDR3, the DNA is TGTGCCAGCAGCGCCAAGAACCAGAATCCAACTAATGAAAAACTGTTTTTT.

V is TRBV7-2 and J is TRBJ2-5; tentatively, D is TRBD2 (6 bases). Germline CDR1 reads SGHTA; CDR2 reads FQGNSA. V shed 5 bases and J shed 4 bases, with 11 bases lying between them. The CDR3 runs to 13 residues. The CDR3 bases are TGTGCCAGCAGCATCGGGACTTTAGAGACCCAGTACTTC. Translation: CASSIGTLETQYF.

The chain carries TRBV20-1 and TRBJ1-1, with D possibly being TRBD1 (5 bases). Germline-derived CDR1 and CDR2 are DFQATT and SNEGSKA (reference sequence). This CDR3 region has 11 residues. Between the trimmed V and J ends, which lost 5 bases and 7 bases, there was a span of 11 bases. The CDR3 region is CSAGGGDEAFF. In nucleotides, the CDR3 is TGCAGTGCTGGGGGTGGGGATGAAGCTTTCTTT.

The chain links TRBV29-1 to TRBJ2-3, with D hard to call. Germline V lookup: CDR1 SQVTM, CDR2 ANQGSEA. This CDR3 is built from 15 residues. Trimming stripped 4 bases from V and 1 base from J, with 15 bases between. The CDR3: CSVVGSRGGTDTQYF. CDR3 in DNA: TGCAGCGTTGTAGGTTCAAGAGGTGGCACAGATACGCAGTATTTT.

This clone has only one observation. This chain joins TRBV6-5 and TRBJ2-7, with D tentatively TRBD2 (6 bases). This CDR3 spans 16 amino acids. Germline lookup yields CDR1 MNHEY and CDR2 SVGAGI. The germline V and J ends were trimmed by 0 bases and 3 bases, with 15 bases remaining between them. The CDR3 protein is CASSYSGLLNFYEQYF. CDR3 in DNA: TGTGCCAGCAGTTACTCGGGACTCCTAAACTTCTACGAGCAGTACTTC.

V and J are TRBV29-1 and TRBJ2-1; 8 bases agree with TRBD2. The CDR3 sequence is 14 residues long. The germline gives CDR1 SQVTM, CDR2 ANQGSEA. CDR3 nucleotides: TGCAGGGTGGCGGCGGGGGGTATCCACAATGAGCAGTTCTTC. Protein: CRVAAGGIHNEQFF.

The V and J genes are TRBV7-3 and TRBJ2-1, with 7 bases lining up with TRBD1. Trimming at V came to 5 bases and at J to 4 bases, leaving 2 bases not matched to a gene. The length of the CDR3 is 13 residues. In germline, CDR1 is SGHTA, CDR2 FQGTGA. The CDR3 nucleotides read TGTGCCAGCAGCAGGGACAGTTACAATGAGCAGTTCTTC. This sequence encodes CASSRDSYNEQFF.

The rearrangement uses TRBV18 and TRBJ2-7; no definite D call. CDR1 KGHSH and CDR2 LQKENI come from the germline V gene. The CDR3 loop spans 14 amino acids. Trimming took off 3 bases at V and 0 bases at J, with 9 bases between the two ends. CDR3 coding DNA: TGTGCCAGCTCACCTGTGAAGGACTCCTACGAGCAGTACTTC. This gives the protein CASSPVKDSYEQYF.

The chain has TRBV16 and TRBJ1-3, with D uncertain. Germline V CDR1 and CDR2: KGHSY, FQNENV. The CDR3 length is 13 residues. Trimming left V 2 bases short and J 3 bases short, with 5 bases between. This chain's CDR3 is CASSQSSGNTIYF. In DNA form, the CDR3 reads TGTGCCAGCAGCCAAAGTAGTGGAAACACCATATATTTT.

The chain joins TRBV18 to TRBJ2-5; D is ambiguous. Looked up from germline, CDR1 is KGHSH and CDR2 is LQKENI. Trimming removed 0 bases at V and 3 bases at J, with 5 bases between. The CDR3 totals 13 residues. CDR3 residues: CASSPPGKETQYF. The CDR3 coding sequence is TGTGCCAGCTCACCACCAGGAAAAGAGACCCAGTACTTC.

The genes are TRBV5-4 and TRBJ2-2, with a weak D call TRBD1 (5 bases). CDR1 and CDR2 (germline): SGHNT, YYREEE (reference sequence). V was shortened by 4 bases and J by 4 bases, with 17 bases between the two germline ends. This CDR3 region has 16 residues. CDR3 loop: CASSPRLQDITGELFF. The CDR3 coding sequence is TGTGCCAGCAGCCCCCGCTTGCAGGACATCACCGGGGAGCTGTTTTTT.

This rearrangement joins TRBV7-8 to TRBJ1-3; a possible D gene is TRBD1 (5 bases). The CDR3 has 16 amino acids. The germline V gene encodes CDR1 SGHVS and CDR2 FQNEAQ. V was cut by 10 bases and J by 0 bases, with 19 bases left in between. CDR3 nucleotide sequence: TGTGCCACCAAGCCTTTGGGGGAGAGCTCTGGAAACACCATATATTTT. Protein sequence: CATKPLGESSGNTIYF.

The chain is built from TRBV5-1 and TRBJ2-1; unclear D gene. The CDR3 contains 17 residues. V was trimmed by 4 bases and J by 4 bases, leaving 21 bases between them. Germline V lookup: CDR1 SGHRS, CDR2 YFSETQ. CDR3 in DNA: TGCGCCAGCAGCCCTGACCCCTATAGGGTAAAATACAATGAGCAGTTCTTC. Translating gives CASSPDPYRVKYNEQFF.

Details on this clone: No conserved phenylalanine or tryptophan is present at the end of the CDR3, so a read error is the likely explanation. The gene calls are TRBV6-6 and TRBJ1-6, with a tentative D call TRBD1 (6 bases). V shed 2 bases and J shed 5 bases, with 10 bases lying between them. The CDR3 totals 15 residues. Germline V gene lookup returns CDR1 MNHNY and CDR2 SVGAGI (reference sequence). The CDR3 DNA is TGTGCCAGCAGTTACCGCCACAGGGATAATTCACCCCTCCACCTT. Protein product: CASSYRHRDNSPLHL.

The chain links TRBV4-1 to TRBJ2-3; the D is unclear. V lost 3 bases to trimming and J lost 4 bases, with 14 bases between them. CDR3 length equals 15 residues. The germline V gene encodes CDR1 MGHRA and CDR2 YSYEKL. CDR3 bases: TGCGCCAGCAGCCAGGTGGGCGGTAGACCAGATACGCAGTATTTT. This sequence encodes CASSQVGGRPDTQYF.

The gene calls are TRBV11-1 and TRBJ2-5; the D gene is possibly TRBD1 (5 bases). This CDR3 is built from 14 residues. Per germline, CDR1 SGHAT and CDR2 FQDESV (reference sequence). V was cut by 8 bases and J by 1 base, with 14 bases left in between. CDR3 residues: CASGNQGGQETQYF. CDR3 DNA: TGTGCCAGCGGAAATCAGGGTGGCCAAGAGACCCAGTACTTC.